These T cell receptor beta chains were read from a single sample in a study of T cells in Graves' hyperthyroidism and ophthalmopathy. TCRdb re-derived calls from the multiplex PCR reads in MiXCR, one entry per CDR3 protein. The sample lists approximately 640,000 distinct CDR3 sequences, 15% to 20% seen once, with 15% to 17% in the top ten. Sequencing used blood. The receptors originated from a man aged 50 or older with Graves' hyperthyroidism. The CDR3 runs from the conserved cysteine through the conserved F or W. The D gene is left open where the match is weak. Where a row states a size, it is once, few, many or the class of an expanded clone; other rows omit it.

CDR3 DNA	CDR3 protein	V gene	J gene	D gene	clone size
TGTGCCAGCAGTCCCTCGACAGGGAAAGAGACCCAGTACTTC	CASSPSTGKETQYF	TRBV28	TRBJ2-5	TRBD1	many
TGTGCCAGCAGTTTTTCAGGGGTGGAGGAGCAGTTCTTC	CASSFSGVEEQFF	TRBV28	TRBJ2-1	.	many
TGTGCCAGCAGCTATTCCCCTTGGGCGTTGAACACTGAAGCTTTCTTT	CASSYSPWALNTEAFF	TRBV6-1	TRBJ1-1	.	many
TGTGCCAGCAGTTACTCCAGCAATCAGCCCCAGCATTTT	CASSYSSNQPQHF	TRBV6-6	TRBJ1-5	.	many
TGTGCCAGCAGTTTTTCCGAATTTTACGAGCAGTACTTC	CASSFSEFYEQYF	TRBV6-2/TRBV6-3	TRBJ2-7	.	.
TGTGCCAGCAGCGTAAGACTAGCCTATTACAATGAGCAGTTCTTC	CASSVRLAYYNEQFF	TRBV7-3	TRBJ2-1	TRBD2	few
TGTGCCAGTAGTAGTCTGGCTAGCGGGGACACCGGGGAGCTGTTTTTT	CASSSLASGDTGELFF	TRBV19	TRBJ2-2	TRBD2	.
TGTGCCATCAGCAGACAGTCAACCTCTGGAAACACCATATATTTT	CAISRQSTSGNTIYF	TRBV10-3	TRBJ1-3	.	few
TGTGCCAGCAGCGTAGCGGGTCTTTTATACGATGAGCAGTTCTTC	CASSVAGLLYDEQFF	TRBV9	TRBJ2-1	.	.
TGCAGTGCTTCGACTAGCGGGAGTGGAAATGAGCAGTTCTTC	CSASTSGSGNEQFF	TRBV20-1	TRBJ2-1	TRBD2	.
TGTGCCAGCAGCCAAGAGGGGAACACCGGGGAGCTGTTTTTT	CASSQEGNTGELFF	TRBV3-1	TRBJ2-2	.	few
TGCGCCAGCAGCGTGGGACAGCACGAAGCTTTCTTT	CASSVGQHEAFF	TRBV5-1	TRBJ1-1	TRBD1	.
TGCAGCGTTGAATTGGGGGGCGAAGAGACCCAGTACTTC	CSVELGGEETQYF	TRBV29-1	TRBJ2-5	.	many
TGTGCCAGCAGGGTCCCGGGACAGGTGCATCAGCCCCAGCATTTT	CASRVPGQVHQPQHF	TRBV11-2	TRBJ1-5	TRBD1	.
TGTGCCAGCTCACCCCGGACGGCCGAGCCGCAAGAGACCCAGTACTTC	CASSPRTAEPQETQYF	TRBV18	TRBJ2-5	.	few
TGTGCCAGCAGTGAATTGGCTAGCGGGAGCTACGAGCAGTACTTC	CASSELASGSYEQYF	TRBV2	TRBJ2-7	TRBD2	many
TGTGCCAGCAGAGCTTCTCCGGGACAGGGTTTCGGCACAGATACGCAGTATTTT	CASRASPGQGFGTDTQYF	TRBV6-2/TRBV6-3	TRBJ2-3	TRBD1	.
TGTGCCAGCACCAGAGGGGGGACAGGGGCCACTGAAGCTTTCTTT	CASTRGGTGATEAFF	TRBV2	TRBJ1-1	TRBD1	few
TGTGCCAGCAGGCCGGGACTAGCGGCGTACGAGCAGTACTTC	CASRPGLAAYEQYF	TRBV6-1	TRBJ2-7	TRBD2	.
TGCAGCGTTGAACTTAGCGGGAGTATTTACAATGAGCAGTTCTTC	CSVELSGSIYNEQFF	TRBV29-1	TRBJ2-1	TRBD2	many
TGCGCCAGCAGCTCCCCGACAGGGGTCTATGGCTACACCTTC	CASSSPTGVYGYTF	TRBV5-1	TRBJ1-2	TRBD1	.
TGCGCCAGCAGCCTTGTGGGGGGTTCTGTTCAGCCCCAGCATTTT	CASSLVGGSVQPQHF	TRBV4-1	TRBJ1-5	.	.
TGTGCCAGCAGCTTAGTAGCTAGCGGAGCCACAGATACGCAGTATTTT	CASSLVASGATDTQYF	TRBV11-2	TRBJ2-3	TRBD2	many
TGCAGTGCCGAAGAGGGGGAGACCCAGTACTTC	CSAEEGETQYF	TRBV20-1	TRBJ2-5	.	few